A selection of T cell receptor beta chains follows, all from one sample in a study of T cell changes during pregnancy in multiple sclerosis. Repertoires were generated with immunoSEQ multiplex PCR, while TCRdb's copy carries only in-frame clones and drops some. The sample lists 60,000 to 75,000 clones; roughly 91% were seen once. This specimen consisted of peripheral blood, obtained in the third trimester of pregnancy. These receptors were collected from a female donor with multiple sclerosis, enrolled in a pregnancy study. CDR3s include the opening cysteine and the closing phenylalanine or tryptophan. D genes are given only for firm matches. Some rows have no size entry. The others give once, few or many, or a class for an expanded clone.

V gene: TRBV28
CDR3 length: 12
D gene: TRBD1
J gene: TRBJ2-5
clone size: .
CDR3 protein: CASSGQGGTQYF
CDR3 DNA: TGTGCCAGCAGCGGACAGGGCGGGACCCAGTACTTC

V gene: TRBV2
CDR3 length: 14
D gene: .
J gene: TRBJ2-7
clone size: .
CDR3 protein: CASSDQGGAYEQYF
CDR3 DNA: TGTGCCAGCAGTGATCAAGGGGGGGCTTACGAGCAGTACTTC

V gene: TRBV11-2
CDR3 length: 13
D gene: .
J gene: TRBJ2-5
clone size: .
CDR3 protein: CASSFDTLVTQYF
CDR3 DNA: TGTGCCAGCAGCTTCGACACATTGGTGACCCAGTACTTC

V gene: TRBV7-8
CDR3 length: 14
D gene: TRBD1
J gene: TRBJ1-1
clone size: .
CDR3 protein: CASSLQGVYTEAFF
CDR3 DNA: TGTGCCAGCAGCTTACAGGGGGTATATACTGAAGCTTTCTTT

V gene: TRBV7-2
CDR3 length: 15
D gene: .
J gene: TRBJ2-7
clone size: .
CDR3 protein: CASSLEAGVAYEQYF
CDR3 DNA: TGTGCCAGCAGCTTAGAAGCCGGGGTGGCCTACGAGCAGTACTTC

V gene: TRBV19
CDR3 length: 15
D gene: TRBD2
J gene: TRBJ2-3
clone size: .
CDR3 protein: CASSIKARGGDTQYF
CDR3 DNA: TGTGCCAGTAGTATAAAAGCACGGGGGGGTGATACGCAGTATTTT

V gene: TRBV5-6
CDR3 length: 14
D gene: .
J gene: TRBJ1-3
clone size: .
CDR3 protein: CASSLGQAGNTIYF
CDR3 DNA: TGTGCCAGCAGCTTGGGGCAGGCTGGAAACACCATATATTTT

V gene: TRBV11-2
CDR3 length: 16
D gene: TRBD2
J gene: TRBJ2-5
clone size: many
CDR3 protein: CASSTSAPRGGETQYF
CDR3 DNA: TGTGCCAGCAGTACCTCCGCCCCCCGGGGAGGGGAGACCCAGTACTTC

V gene: TRBV10-3
CDR3 length: 12
D gene: .
J gene: TRBJ1-1
clone size: .
CDR3 protein: CAISESEGVAFF
CDR3 DNA: TGTGCCATCAGTGAGTCAGAGGGGGTAGCTTTCTTT

V gene: TRBV5-8
CDR3 length: 16
D gene: TRBD2
J gene: TRBJ2-3
clone size: .
CDR3 protein: CASIPRTSGGTDTQYF
CDR3 DNA: TGTGCCAGCATCCCCCGGACTAGCGGGGGCACAGATACGCAGTATTTT

V gene: TRBV5-1
CDR3 length: 16
D gene: TRBD2
J gene: TRBJ2-1
clone size: .
CDR3 protein: CASSLVGGGPVNEQFF
CDR3 DNA: TGCGCCAGCAGCTTGGTCGGGGGGGGGCCGGTTAATGAGCAGTTCTTC

V gene: TRBV2
CDR3 length: 15
D gene: .
J gene: TRBJ2-2
clone size: .
CDR3 protein: CASSFGHSNTGELFF
CDR3 DNA: TGTGCCAGCAGTTTCGGACACTCGAACACCGGGGAGCTGTTTTTT

V gene: TRBV6-4
CDR3 length: 14
D gene: TRBD1
J gene: TRBJ2-2
clone size: once
CDR3 protein: CASINRGRTGELFF
CDR3 DNA: TGTGCCAGCATAAACAGGGGGCGGACCGGGGAGCTGTTTTTT

V gene: TRBV19
CDR3 length: 16
D gene: .
J gene: TRBJ2-2
clone size: .
CDR3 protein: CASSPGLDLTTGELFF
CDR3 DNA: TGTGCCAGTAGTCCGGGACTGGATCTTACTACCGGGGAGCTGTTTTTT

V gene: TRBV5-1
CDR3 length: 14
D gene: TRBD2
J gene: TRBJ2-1
clone size: .
CDR3 protein: CASRRTSGQNEQFF
CDR3 DNA: TGCGCCAGTAGAAGGACTAGCGGACAAAATGAGCAGTTCTTC

V gene: TRBV11-2
CDR3 length: 14
D gene: .
J gene: TRBJ1-2
clone size: .
CDR3 protein: CASSLGQNNYGYTF
CDR3 DNA: TGTGCCAGCAGCTTAGGCCAGAATAACTATGGCTACACCTTC

V gene: TRBV10-3
CDR3 length: 12
D gene: TRBD2
J gene: TRBJ2-1
clone size: once
CDR3 protein: CAIWGGSGEQFF
CDR3 DNA: TGTGCCATCTGGGGGGGGAGCGGTGAGCAGTTCTTC

V gene: TRBV5-1
CDR3 length: 13
D gene: .
J gene: TRBJ1-6
clone size: .
CDR3 protein: CASSLEQGSPLHF
CDR3 DNA: TGCGCCAGCAGCTTGGAACAGGGTTCACCCCTCCACTTT

V gene: TRBV11-2
CDR3 length: 16
D gene: .
J gene: TRBJ1-1
clone size: once
CDR3 protein: CASSLTVRGPEIEAFF
CDR3 DNA: TGTGCCAGCAGCTTAACGGTCAGGGGACCAGAAATTGAAGCTTTCTTT

V gene: TRBV6-5
CDR3 length: 14
D gene: .
J gene: TRBJ2-3
clone size: .
CDR3 protein: CASSYLPNTDTQYF
CDR3 DNA: TGTGCCAGCAGTTACCTACCTAACACAGATACGCAGTATTTT

V gene: TRBV19
CDR3 length: 17
D gene: .
J gene: TRBJ1-5
clone size: .
CDR3 protein: CASSIGGTRLSNQPQHF
CDR3 DNA: TGTGCCAGTAGTATAGGGGGGACAAGACTAAGCAATCAGCCCCAGCATTTT

V gene: TRBV4-3
CDR3 length: 19
D gene: .
J gene: TRBJ1-5
clone size: .
CDR3 protein: CASSQDPPQEIYSNQPQHF
CDR3 DNA: TGCGCCAGCAGCCAAGACCCCCCACAGGAAATATATAGCAATCAGCCCCAGCATTTT

V gene: TRBV7-9
CDR3 length: 13
D gene: TRBD1
J gene: TRBJ1-3
clone size: .
CDR3 protein: CASSVGQGRMVYF
CDR3 DNA: TGTGCCAGCAGCGTGGGACAGGGGCGCATGGTATATTTT

V gene: TRBV7-9
CDR3 length: 15
D gene: TRBD2
J gene: TRBJ2-3
clone size: .
CDR3 protein: CASSTAAGGADTQYF
CDR3 DNA: TGTGCCAGCAGTACTGCCGCGGGGGGGGCAGATACGCAGTATTTT

V gene: TRBV9
CDR3 length: 15
D gene: .
J gene: TRBJ1-5
clone size: .
CDR3 protein: CASSVDGILTSPQHF
CDR3 DNA: TGTGCCAGCAGCGTAGACGGGATTCTTACGAGCCCCCAGCATTTT

V gene: TRBV27
CDR3 length: 13
D gene: .
J gene: TRBJ2-3
clone size: .
CDR3 protein: CASSLGQLDTQYF
CDR3 DNA: TGTGCCAGCAGTTTGGGGCAGTTAGATACGCAGTATTTT

V gene: TRBV30
CDR3 length: 13
D gene: TRBD1
J gene: TRBJ1-1
clone size: .
CDR3 protein: CAWSRTGDTEAFF
CDR3 DNA: TGTGCCTGGAGCCGGACAGGGGACACTGAAGCTTTCTTT

V gene: TRBV2
CDR3 length: 12
D gene: .
J gene: TRBJ2-3
clone size: .
CDR3 protein: CASSERRYTQYF
CDR3 DNA: TGTGCCAGCAGTGAACGGAGATATACGCAGTATTTT

V gene: TRBV13
CDR3 length: 15
D gene: TRBD1
J gene: TRBJ2-7
clone size: .
CDR3 protein: CASSNRDRGYYEQYF
CDR3 DNA: TGTGCCAGCAGCAACCGGGACAGGGGCTACTACGAGCAGTACTTC

V gene: TRBV6-6
CDR3 length: 12
D gene: .
J gene: TRBJ1-2
clone size: .
CDR3 protein: CASTLSGYGYTF
CDR3 DNA: TGTGCCAGCACTTTATCGGGTTATGGCTACACCTTC

V gene: TRBV19
CDR3 length: 12
D gene: .
J gene: TRBJ2-7
clone size: .
CDR3 protein: CASSGGSNEQYF
CDR3 DNA: TGTGCCAGTAGTGGCGGGTCCAACGAGCAGTACTTC

V gene: TRBV19
CDR3 length: 13
D gene: .
J gene: TRBJ2-3
clone size: .
CDR3 protein: CASSEARTDTQYF
CDR3 DNA: TGTGCCAGTAGTGAGGCAAGGACAGATACGCAGTATTTT

V gene: TRBV5-8
CDR3 length: 15
D gene: TRBD2
J gene: TRBJ2-1
clone size: .
CDR3 protein: CASSPDTSGYNEQFF
CDR3 DNA: TGTGCCAGCAGCCCGGACACTAGCGGCTACAATGAGCAGTTCTTC

V gene: TRBV19
CDR3 length: 15
D gene: .
J gene: TRBJ1-5
clone size: .
CDR3 protein: CASSETGISNQPQHF
CDR3 DNA: TGTGCCAGTAGCGAAACAGGGATCAGCAATCAGCCCCAGCATTTT

V gene: TRBV11-3
CDR3 length: 13
D gene: .
J gene: TRBJ2-5
clone size: once
CDR3 protein: CASSFRGQETQYF
CDR3 DNA: TGTGCCAGCAGCTTCCGCGGTCAAGAGACCCAGTACTTC

V gene: TRBV6-1
CDR3 length: 15
D gene: TRBD2
J gene: TRBJ2-5
clone size: .
CDR3 protein: CASSALAGGQETQYF
CDR3 DNA: TGTGCCAGCAGTGCACTAGCGGGGGGTCAAGAGACCCAGTACTTC

V gene: TRBV5-6
CDR3 length: 14
D gene: .
J gene: TRBJ1-2
clone size: .
CDR3 protein: CASSPLDSIYGYTF
CDR3 DNA: TGTGCCAGCAGCCCGCTCGACTCTATATATGGCTACACCTTC

V gene: TRBV28
CDR3 length: 17
D gene: .
J gene: TRBJ1-3
clone size: once
CDR3 protein: CASSSPSVLRSGNTIYF
CDR3 DNA: TGTGCCAGCAGTTCCCCATCGGTTTTACGGTCTGGAAACACCATATATTTT

V gene: TRBV5-1
CDR3 length: 15
D gene: .
J gene: TRBJ2-5
clone size: .
CDR3 protein: CASSLELAPAGTQYF
CDR3 DNA: TGCGCCAGCAGCTTGGAGTTAGCCCCCGCCGGGACCCAGTACTTC

V gene: TRBV6-1
CDR3 length: 15
D gene: TRBD2
J gene: TRBJ2-7
clone size: .
CDR3 protein: CASSESSGGAYEQYF
CDR3 DNA: TGTGCCAGCAGTGAATCTAGCGGGGGGGCCTACGAGCAGTACTTC

V gene: TRBV18
CDR3 length: 14
D gene: TRBD2
J gene: TRBJ2-5
clone size: .
CDR3 protein: CASSPGLVQETQYF
CDR3 DNA: TGTGCCAGCTCCCCCGGACTAGTCCAAGAGACCCAGTACTTC

V gene: TRBV19
CDR3 length: 14
D gene: .
J gene: TRBJ1-1
clone size: .
CDR3 protein: CASSIGGPPTEAFF
CDR3 DNA: TGTGCCAGTAGTATCGGGGGGCCCCCCACTGAAGCTTTCTTT

V gene: TRBV5-1
CDR3 length: 14
D gene: .
J gene: TRBJ1-1
clone size: .
CDR3 protein: CASSLVGGDTEAFF
CDR3 DNA: TGCGCCAGCAGCTTGGTTGGAGGGGACACTGAAGCTTTCTTT

V gene: TRBV15
CDR3 length: 15
D gene: TRBD1
J gene: TRBJ2-3
clone size: .
CDR3 protein: CATSRAWTGTDTQYF
CDR3 DNA: TGTGCCACCAGCAGAGCTTGGACAGGGACAGATACGCAGTATTTT

V gene: TRBV6-6
CDR3 length: 16
D gene: .
J gene: TRBJ1-4
clone size: .
CDR3 protein: CASSYSMGGPGRKLFF
CDR3 DNA: TGTGCCAGCAGTTACTCAATGGGGGGACCGGGTAGGAAACTGTTTTTT

V gene: TRBV7-3
CDR3 length: 13
D gene: .
J gene: TRBJ1-1
clone size: .
CDR3 protein: CASSYTRGTEAFF
CDR3 DNA: TGTGCCAGCAGCTATACCAGGGGAACTGAAGCTTTCTTT

V gene: TRBV19
CDR3 length: 16
D gene: TRBD2
J gene: TRBJ2-3
clone size: .
CDR3 protein: CASSYSGGFSTDTQYF
CDR3 DNA: TGTGCCAGTAGTTATAGCGGGGGGTTTAGCACAGATACGCAGTATTTT

V gene: TRBV11-3
CDR3 length: 11
D gene: .
J gene: TRBJ1-1
clone size: .
CDR3 protein: CASTRGAEAFF
CDR3 DNA: TGTGCCAGCACCCGGGGGGCTGAAGCTTTCTTT

V gene: TRBV5-5
CDR3 length: 15
D gene: .
J gene: TRBJ1-2
clone size: once
CDR3 protein: CASSLLPGSRSGYTF
CDR3 DNA: TGTGCCAGCAGCTTATTGCCCGGATCCAGGTCTGGCTACACCTTC

V gene: TRBV27
CDR3 length: 13
D gene: .
J gene: TRBJ1-2
clone size: .
CDR3 protein: CASSFGVNYGYTF
CDR3 DNA: TGTGCCAGCAGTTTCGGGGTTAACTATGGCTACACCTTC

V gene: TRBV29-1
CDR3 length: 16
D gene: .
J gene: TRBJ1-2
clone size: .
CDR3 protein: CSVEDRGRGWNYGYTF
CDR3 DNA: TGCAGCGTTGAAGATCGAGGCAGGGGATGGAACTATGGCTACACCTTC

V gene: TRBV11-2
CDR3 length: 14
D gene: TRBD1
J gene: TRBJ1-3
clone size: .
CDR3 protein: CASSRQGSGNTIYF
CDR3 DNA: TGTGCCAGCAGCCGACAGGGCTCTGGAAACACCATATATTTT

V gene: TRBV7-9
CDR3 length: 16
D gene: TRBD2
J gene: TRBJ2-1
clone size: .
CDR3 protein: CASSLDSGGPYNEQFF
CDR3 DNA: TGTGCCAGCAGCTTAGACAGCGGGGGCCCCTACAATGAGCAGTTCTTC

V gene: TRBV18
CDR3 length: 14
D gene: .
J gene: TRBJ1-1
clone size: .
CDR3 protein: CASSMGLRNTEAFF
CDR3 DNA: TGTGCCAGCTCAATGGGACTCAGGAACACTGAAGCTTTCTTT

V gene: TRBV18
CDR3 length: 16
D gene: TRBD1
J gene: TRBJ1-1
clone size: .
CDR3 protein: CASSHDRGNMNTEAFF
CDR3 DNA: TGTGCCAGCTCACACGACAGGGGGAACATGAACACTGAAGCTTTCTTT

V gene: TRBV18
CDR3 length: 14
D gene: TRBD1
J gene: TRBJ1-2
clone size: .
CDR3 protein: CASSHGQGYYGYTF
CDR3 DNA: TGTGCCAGCTCACACGGACAGGGGTACTATGGCTACACCTTC

V gene: TRBV11-2
CDR3 length: 14
D gene: TRBD1
J gene: TRBJ1-2
clone size: .
CDR3 protein: CASSPGQGSYGYTF
CDR3 DNA: TGTGCCAGCAGCCCCGGACAGGGCTCTTATGGCTACACCTTC

V gene: TRBV6-6
CDR3 length: 16
D gene: .
J gene: TRBJ1-1
clone size: .
CDR3 protein: CASSHQRTGLNTEAFF
CDR3 DNA: TGTGCCAGCAGCCACCAACGAACAGGGCTGAACACTGAAGCTTTCTTT

V gene: TRBV5-1
CDR3 length: 14
D gene: TRBD1
J gene: TRBJ2-3
clone size: .
CDR3 protein: CASTITGGGDTQYF
CDR3 DNA: TGCGCCAGCACAATTACAGGGGGCGGCGATACGCAGTATTTT